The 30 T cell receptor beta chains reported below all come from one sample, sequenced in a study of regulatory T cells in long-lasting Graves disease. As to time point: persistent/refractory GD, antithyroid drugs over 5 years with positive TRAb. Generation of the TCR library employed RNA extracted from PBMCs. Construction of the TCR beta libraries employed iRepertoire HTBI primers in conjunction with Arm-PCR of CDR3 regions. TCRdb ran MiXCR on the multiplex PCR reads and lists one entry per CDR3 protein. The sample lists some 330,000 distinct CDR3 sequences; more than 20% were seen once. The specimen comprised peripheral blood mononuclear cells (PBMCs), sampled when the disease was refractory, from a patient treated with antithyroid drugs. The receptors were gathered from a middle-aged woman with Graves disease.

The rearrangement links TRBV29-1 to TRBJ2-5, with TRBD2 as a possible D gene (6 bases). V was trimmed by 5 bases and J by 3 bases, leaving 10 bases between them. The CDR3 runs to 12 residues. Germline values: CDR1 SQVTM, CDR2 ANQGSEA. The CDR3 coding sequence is TGCAGCGTTTTAGCGGTAGAAGAGACCCAGTACTTC. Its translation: CSVLAVEETQYF. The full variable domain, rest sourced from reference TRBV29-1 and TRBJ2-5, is SAVISQKPSRDICQRGTSLTIQCQVDSQVTMMFWYRQQPGQSLTLIATANQGSEATYESGFVIDKFPISRPNLTFSTLTVSNMSPEDSSIYLCSVLAVEETQYFGPGTRLLVL.

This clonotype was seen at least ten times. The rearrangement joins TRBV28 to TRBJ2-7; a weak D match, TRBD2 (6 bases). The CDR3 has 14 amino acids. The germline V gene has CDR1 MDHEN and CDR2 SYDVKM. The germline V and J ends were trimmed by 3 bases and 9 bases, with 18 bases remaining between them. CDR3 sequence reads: CASSLGSWRDVQYF. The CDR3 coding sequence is TGTGCCAGCAGTTTGGGAAGCTGGCGGGATGTGCAGTACTTC.

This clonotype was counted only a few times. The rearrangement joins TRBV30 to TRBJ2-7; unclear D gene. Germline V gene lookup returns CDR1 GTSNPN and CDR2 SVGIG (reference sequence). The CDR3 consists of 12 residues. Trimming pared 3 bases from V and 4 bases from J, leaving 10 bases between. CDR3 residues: CAWSLTVYEQYF. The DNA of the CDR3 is TGTGCCTGGAGCCTCACCGTATACGAGCAGTACTTC. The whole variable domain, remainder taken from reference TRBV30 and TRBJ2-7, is SQTIHQWPATLVQPVGSPLSLECTVEGTSNPNLYWYRQAAGRGLQLLFYSVGIGQISSEVPQNLSASRPQDRQFILSSKKLLLSDSGFYLCAWSLTVYEQYFGPGTRLTVT.

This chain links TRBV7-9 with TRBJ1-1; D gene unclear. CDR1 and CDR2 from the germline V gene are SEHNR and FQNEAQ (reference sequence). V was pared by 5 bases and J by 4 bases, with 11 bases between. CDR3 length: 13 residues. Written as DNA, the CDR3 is TGTGCCAGCAGCCTAGGGTCCATCACTGAAGCTTTCTTT. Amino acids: CASSLGSITEAFF. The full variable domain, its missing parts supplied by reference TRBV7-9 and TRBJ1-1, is DTGVSQNPRHKITKRGQNVTFRCDPISEHNRLYWYRQTLGQGPEFLTYFQNEAQLEKSRLLSDRFSAERPKGSFSTLEIQRTEQGDSAMYLCASSLGSITEAFFGQGTRLTVV.

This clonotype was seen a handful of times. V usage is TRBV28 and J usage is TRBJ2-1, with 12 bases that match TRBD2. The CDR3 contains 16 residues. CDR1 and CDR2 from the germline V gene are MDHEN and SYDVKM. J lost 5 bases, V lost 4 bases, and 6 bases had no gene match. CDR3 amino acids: CASSSPGTSGHNEQFF. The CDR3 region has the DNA TGTGCCAGCAGTTCCCCCGGGACTAGCGGGCACAATGAGCAGTTCTTC. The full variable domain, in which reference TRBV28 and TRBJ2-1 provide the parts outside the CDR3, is DVKVTQSSRYLVKRTGEKVFLECVQDMDHENMFWYRQDPGLGLRLIYFSYDVKMKEKGDIPEGYSVSREKKERFSLILESASTNQTSMYLCASSSPGTSGHNEQFFGPGTRLTVL.

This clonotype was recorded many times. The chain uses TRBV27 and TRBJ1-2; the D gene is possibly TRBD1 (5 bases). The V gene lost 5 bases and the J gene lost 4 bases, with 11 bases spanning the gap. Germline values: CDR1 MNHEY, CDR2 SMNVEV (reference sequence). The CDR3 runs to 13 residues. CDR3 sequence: CASSPGRAYGYTF. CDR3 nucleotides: TGTGCCAGCAGTCCGGGCAGGGCCTATGGCTACACCTTC.

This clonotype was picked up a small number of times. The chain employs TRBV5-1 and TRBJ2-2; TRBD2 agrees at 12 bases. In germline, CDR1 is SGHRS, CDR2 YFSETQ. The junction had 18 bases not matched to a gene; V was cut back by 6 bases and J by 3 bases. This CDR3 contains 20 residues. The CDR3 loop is CASIGKGSLAGGPYTGELFF. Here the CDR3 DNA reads TGCGCCAGCATCGGGAAGGGCTCCCTAGCGGGAGGGCCTTACACCGGGGAGCTGTTTTTT. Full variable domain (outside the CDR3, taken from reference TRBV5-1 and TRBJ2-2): KAGVTQTPRYLIKTRGQQVTLSCSPISGHRSVSWYQQTPGQGLQFLFEYFSETQRNKGNFPGRFSGRQFSNSRSEMNVSTLELGDSALYLCASIGKGSLAGGPYTGELFFGEGSRLTVL.

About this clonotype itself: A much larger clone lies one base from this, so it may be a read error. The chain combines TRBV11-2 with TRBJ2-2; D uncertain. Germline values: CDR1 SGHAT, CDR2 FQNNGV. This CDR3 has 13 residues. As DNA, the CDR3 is TGTGCCAGCAGCTTCGCGAACACCGGGCAGCTGTTTTTT. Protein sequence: CASSFANTGQLFF.

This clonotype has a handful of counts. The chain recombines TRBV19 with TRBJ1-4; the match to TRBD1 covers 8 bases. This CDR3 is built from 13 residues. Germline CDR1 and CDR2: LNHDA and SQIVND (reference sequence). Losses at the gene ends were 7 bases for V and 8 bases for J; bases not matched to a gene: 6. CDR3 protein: CASMTGDKEKLFF. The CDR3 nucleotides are TGTGCCAGTATGACAGGGGATAAGGAAAAACTGTTTTTT.

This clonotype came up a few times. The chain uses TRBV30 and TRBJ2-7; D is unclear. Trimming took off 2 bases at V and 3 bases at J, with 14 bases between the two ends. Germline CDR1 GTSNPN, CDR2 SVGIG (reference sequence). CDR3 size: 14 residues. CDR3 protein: CAWSSGVSLYEQYF. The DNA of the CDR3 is TGTGCCTGGAGTAGTGGGGTGAGCCTCTACGAGCAGTACTTC.

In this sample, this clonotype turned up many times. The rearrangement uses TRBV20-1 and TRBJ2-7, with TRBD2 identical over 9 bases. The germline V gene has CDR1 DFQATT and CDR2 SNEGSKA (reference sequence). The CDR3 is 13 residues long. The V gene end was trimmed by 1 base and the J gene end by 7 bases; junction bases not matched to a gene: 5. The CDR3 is CSARVAGDREQYF. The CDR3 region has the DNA TGCAGTGCTAGAGTAGCGGGAGATCGTGAGCAGTACTTC.

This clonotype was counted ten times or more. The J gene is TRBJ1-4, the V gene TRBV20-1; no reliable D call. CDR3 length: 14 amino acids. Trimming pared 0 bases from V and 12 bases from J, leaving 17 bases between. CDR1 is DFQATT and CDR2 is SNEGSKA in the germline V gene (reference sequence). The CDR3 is CSAREGQANGELFF. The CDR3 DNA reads TGCAGTGCTAGAGAAGGTCAGGCTAACGGAGAACTGTTTTTT.

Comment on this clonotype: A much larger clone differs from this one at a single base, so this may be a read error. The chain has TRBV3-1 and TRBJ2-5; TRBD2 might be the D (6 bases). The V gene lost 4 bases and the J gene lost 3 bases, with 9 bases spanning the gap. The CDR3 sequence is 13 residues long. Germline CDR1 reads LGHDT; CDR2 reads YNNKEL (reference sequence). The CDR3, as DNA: TGTGCCAGCAGCCCGGGACTTAAAGAGACCCAGTACTTC. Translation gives CASSPGLKETQYF.

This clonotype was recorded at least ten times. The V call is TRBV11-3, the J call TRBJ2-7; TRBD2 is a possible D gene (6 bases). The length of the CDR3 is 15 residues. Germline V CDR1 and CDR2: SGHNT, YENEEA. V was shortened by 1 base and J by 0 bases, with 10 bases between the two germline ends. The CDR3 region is CASSLGRGSSYEQYF. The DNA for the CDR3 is TGTGCCAGCAGCTTAGGACGGGGGAGCTCCTACGAGCAGTACTTC.

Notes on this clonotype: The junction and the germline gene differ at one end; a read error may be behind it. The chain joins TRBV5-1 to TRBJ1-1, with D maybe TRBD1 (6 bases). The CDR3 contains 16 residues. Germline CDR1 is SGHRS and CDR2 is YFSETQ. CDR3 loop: CASSLANRDTNTEAFF. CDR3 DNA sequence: TGTGCCAGCAGCTTGGCCAACCGGGACACCAACACTGAAGCTTTCTTT. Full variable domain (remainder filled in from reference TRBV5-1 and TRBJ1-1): KAGVTQTPRYLIKTRGQQVTLSCSPISGHRSVSWYQQTPGQGLQFLFEYFSETQRNKGNFPGRFSGRQFSNSRSEMNVSTLELGDSALYLCASSLANRDTNTEAFFGQGTRLTVV.

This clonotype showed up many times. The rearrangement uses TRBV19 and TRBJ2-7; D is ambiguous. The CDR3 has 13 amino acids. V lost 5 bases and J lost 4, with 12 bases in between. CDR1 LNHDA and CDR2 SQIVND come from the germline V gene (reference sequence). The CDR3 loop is CASSFGPVYEQYF. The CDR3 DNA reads TGTGCCAGTAGTTTCGGACCGGTATACGAGCAGTACTTC. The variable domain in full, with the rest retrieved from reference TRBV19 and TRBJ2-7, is DGGITQSPKYLFRKEGQNVTLSCEQNLNHDAMYWYRQDPGQGLRLIYYSQIVNDFQKGDIAEGYSVSREKKESFPLTVTSAQKNPTAFYLCASSFGPVYEQYFGPGTRLTVT.

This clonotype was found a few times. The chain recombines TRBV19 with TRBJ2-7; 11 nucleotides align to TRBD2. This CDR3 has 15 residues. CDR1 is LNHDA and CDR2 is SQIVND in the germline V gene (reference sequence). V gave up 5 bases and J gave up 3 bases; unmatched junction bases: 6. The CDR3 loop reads CASSSVTSGSYEQYF. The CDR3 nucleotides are TGTGCCAGTAGTTCGGTTACTAGCGGGAGCTACGAGCAGTACTTC.

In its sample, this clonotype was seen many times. Here the CDR3 DNA reads TGTGCCAGCATGCCGGGAGAAACGGCCGAGCAGTACTTC. Translated: CASMPGETAEQYF. The rearrangement joins TRBV27 to TRBJ2-7, with D possibly TRBD2 on 6 matching bases. Trimming left V 7 bases short and J 6 bases short, with 16 bases between. CDR1 and CDR2 from the germline V gene are MNHEY and SMNVEV (reference sequence). The CDR3 consists of 13 residues.

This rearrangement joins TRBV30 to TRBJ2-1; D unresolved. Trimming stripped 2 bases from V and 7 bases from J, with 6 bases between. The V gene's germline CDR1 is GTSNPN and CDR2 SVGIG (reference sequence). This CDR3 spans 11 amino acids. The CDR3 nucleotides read TGTGCCTGGAGTCCGGTAAATGAGCAGTTCTTC. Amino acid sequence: CAWSPVNEQFF.

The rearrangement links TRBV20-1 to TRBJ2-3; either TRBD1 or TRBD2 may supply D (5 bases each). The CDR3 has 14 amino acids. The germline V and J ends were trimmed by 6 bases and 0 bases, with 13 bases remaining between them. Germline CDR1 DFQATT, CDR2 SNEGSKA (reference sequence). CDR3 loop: CSAVPGRSTDTQYF. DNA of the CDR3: TGCAGTGCAGTCCCGGGACGGAGCACAGATACGCAGTATTTT.

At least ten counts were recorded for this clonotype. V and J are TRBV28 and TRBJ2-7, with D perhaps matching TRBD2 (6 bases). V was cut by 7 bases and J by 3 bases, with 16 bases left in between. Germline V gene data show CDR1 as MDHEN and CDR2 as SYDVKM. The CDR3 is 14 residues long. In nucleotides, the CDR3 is TGTGCCAGCAACCAAGCGGGCCCGAGCTACGAGCAGTACTTC. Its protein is CASNQAGPSYEQYF. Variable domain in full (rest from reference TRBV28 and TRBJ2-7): DVKVTQSSRYLVKRTGEKVFLECVQDMDHENMFWYRQDPGLGLRLIYFSYDVKMKEKGDIPEGYSVSREKKERFSLILESASTNQTSMYLCASNQAGPSYEQYFGPGTRLTVT.

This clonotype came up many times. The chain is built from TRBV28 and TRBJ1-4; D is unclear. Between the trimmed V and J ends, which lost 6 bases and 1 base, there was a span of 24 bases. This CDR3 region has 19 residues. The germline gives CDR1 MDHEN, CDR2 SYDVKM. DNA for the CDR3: TGTGCCAGCAGGGGTTTGGCACCCAAGGCATGGGTAACTAATGAAAAACTGTTTTTT. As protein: CASRGLAPKAWVTNEKLFF. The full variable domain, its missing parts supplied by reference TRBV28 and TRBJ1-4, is DVKVTQSSRYLVKRTGEKVFLECVQDMDHENMFWYRQDPGLGLRLIYFSYDVKMKEKGDIPEGYSVSREKKERFSLILESASTNQTSMYLCASRGLAPKAWVTNEKLFFGSGTQLSVL.

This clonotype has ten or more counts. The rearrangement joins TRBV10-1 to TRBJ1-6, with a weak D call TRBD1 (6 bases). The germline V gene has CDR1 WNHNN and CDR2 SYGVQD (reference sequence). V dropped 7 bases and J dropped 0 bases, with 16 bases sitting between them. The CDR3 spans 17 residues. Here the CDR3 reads CASTRRGGHSYNSPLHF. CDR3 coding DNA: TGCGCCAGCACCAGACGGGGGGGACACTCCTATAATTCACCCCTCCACTTT.

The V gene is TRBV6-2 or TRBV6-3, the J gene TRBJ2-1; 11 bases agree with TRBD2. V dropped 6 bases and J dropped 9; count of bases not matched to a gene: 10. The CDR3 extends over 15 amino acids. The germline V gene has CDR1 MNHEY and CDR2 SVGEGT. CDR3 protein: CASRYTSGRAPEQFF. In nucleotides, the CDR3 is TGTGCCAGCAGATACACTAGCGGGAGAGCACCTGAGCAGTTCTTC.

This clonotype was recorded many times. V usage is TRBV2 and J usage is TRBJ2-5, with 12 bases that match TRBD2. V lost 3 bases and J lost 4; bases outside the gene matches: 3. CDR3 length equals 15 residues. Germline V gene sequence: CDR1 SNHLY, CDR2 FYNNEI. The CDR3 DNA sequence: TGTGCCAGCAGTGAGGGGGGACTAGCGGGAGAGACCCAGTACTTC. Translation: CASSEGGLAGETQYF.

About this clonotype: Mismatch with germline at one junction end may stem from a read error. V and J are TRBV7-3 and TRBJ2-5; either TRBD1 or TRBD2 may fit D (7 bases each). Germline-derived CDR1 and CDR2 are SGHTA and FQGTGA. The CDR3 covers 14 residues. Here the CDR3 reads CAGSQGGGGETQYF. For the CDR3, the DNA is TGTGCCGGCAGCCAGGGGGGGGGCGGCGAGACCCAGTACTTC.

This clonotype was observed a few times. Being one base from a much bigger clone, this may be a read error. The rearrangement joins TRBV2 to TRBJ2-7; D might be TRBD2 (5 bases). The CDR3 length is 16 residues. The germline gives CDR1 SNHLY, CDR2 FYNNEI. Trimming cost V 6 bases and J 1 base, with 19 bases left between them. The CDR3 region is CASSHRGAVRSYEQYF. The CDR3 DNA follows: TGTGCCAGCAGCCACCGGGGAGCTGTCAGATCCTACGAGCAGTACTTC.

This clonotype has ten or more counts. CDR3 nucleotide sequence: TGTGCCAGCAGCCCCAGACAGGGGGGGAGAAAACTGTTTTTT. This codes for CASSPRQGGRKLFF. The genes are TRBV27 and TRBJ1-4; 9 nucleotides match TRBD1. The CDR3 totals 14 residues. Germline CDR1 reads MNHEY; CDR2 reads SMNVEV (reference sequence). V shed 6 bases, J shed 10 bases, and the junction held 9 bases outside the gene matches. The full variable domain, in which reference TRBV27 and TRBJ1-4 provide the parts outside the CDR3, is EAQVTQNPRYLITVTGKKLTVTCSQNMNHEYMSWYRQDPGLGLRQIYYSMNVEVTDKGDVPEGYKVSRKEKRNFPLILESPSPNQTSLYFCASSPRQGGRKLFFGSGTQLSVL.

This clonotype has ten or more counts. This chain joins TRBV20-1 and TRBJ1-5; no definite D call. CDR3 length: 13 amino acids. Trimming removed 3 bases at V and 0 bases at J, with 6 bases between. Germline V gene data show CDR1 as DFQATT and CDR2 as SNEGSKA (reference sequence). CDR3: CSARVYSNQPQHF. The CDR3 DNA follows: TGCAGTGCTAGGGTATATAGCAATCAGCCCCAGCATTTT.

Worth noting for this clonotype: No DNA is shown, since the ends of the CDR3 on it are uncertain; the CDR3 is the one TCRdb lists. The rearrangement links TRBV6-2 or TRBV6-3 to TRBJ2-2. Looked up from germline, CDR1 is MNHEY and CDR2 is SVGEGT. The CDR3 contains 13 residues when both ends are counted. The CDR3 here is CASSTEWPGSCFF.